A selection of T cell receptor beta chains follows, all from one sample in a study of blood T cell repertoires in COVID-19. The method was immunoSEQ multiplex PCR; TCRdb's version includes in-frame clones alone and lacks a portion of them. Seen here are hundreds of thousands of clones, roughly 86% observed once, and the top ten hold around 6.6%. The sequencing sample was made of peripheral blood. The source is an older woman with COVID-19, enrolled during active disease. The CDR3 runs from the conserved cysteine through the conserved F or W. D genes are given only for firm matches. A clone size is listed for some rows: how often the clone was seen (once, few, many), or a class if it is expanded.

clone size,J gene,V gene,CDR3 length,D gene,CDR3 protein,CDR3 DNA
NA,TRBJ1-1,TRBV4-1,12,NA,CASRGSRAEAFF,TGCGCCAGCAGGGGGAGTCGGGCTGAAGCTTTCTTT
NA,TRBJ2-7,TRBV6-1,13,TRBD1,CASSETTGSEQYF,TGTGCCAGCAGTGAGACGACAGGGTCCGAGCAGTACTTC
NA,TRBJ1-6,TRBV5-4,16,NA,CASSSGGSSYNSPLHF,TGTGCCAGCAGCTCGGGGGGAAGCTCCTATAATTCACCCCTCCACTTT
NA,TRBJ2-3,TRBV5-1,14,NA,CASSPPRGADTQYF,TGCGCCAGCAGCCCTCCCCGCGGGGCAGATACGCAGTATTTT
NA,TRBJ1-5,TRBV24-1,15,NA,CATSDVQGNNQPQHF,TGTGCCACCAGTGATGTACAGGGTAACAATCAGCCCCAGCATTTT
NA,TRBJ1-2,TRBV3-1/TRBV3-2,16,TRBD1,CASSQDSAGGVYGYTF,TGTGCCAGCAGCCAAGACTCTGCAGGGGGAGTCTATGGCTACACCTTC
once,TRBJ1-2,TRBV2,13,NA,CGGGAETNYGYTF,TGCGGTGGAGGGGCAGAAACTAACTATGGCTACACCTTC
NA,TRBJ1-2,TRBV18,15,TRBD1,CASSSSSGTGAGYTF,TGTGCCAGCTCATCTTCTTCCGGGACAGGTGCCGGCTACACCTTC
once,TRBJ1-2,TRBV27,16,NA,CASSLSAFSPLYGYTF,TGTGCCAGCAGTTTATCAGCATTCTCCCCCCTCTATGGCTACACCTTC
NA,TRBJ1-3,TRBV2,15,NA,CASSPDRSSGNTIYF,TGTGCCAGCAGCCCCGACAGGTCCAGTGGAAACACCATATATTTT
NA,TRBJ1-5,TRBV5-1,15,TRBD1,CASSLDRGDNQPQHF,TGCGCCAGCAGCTTGGACAGGGGAGACAATCAGCCCCAGCATTTT